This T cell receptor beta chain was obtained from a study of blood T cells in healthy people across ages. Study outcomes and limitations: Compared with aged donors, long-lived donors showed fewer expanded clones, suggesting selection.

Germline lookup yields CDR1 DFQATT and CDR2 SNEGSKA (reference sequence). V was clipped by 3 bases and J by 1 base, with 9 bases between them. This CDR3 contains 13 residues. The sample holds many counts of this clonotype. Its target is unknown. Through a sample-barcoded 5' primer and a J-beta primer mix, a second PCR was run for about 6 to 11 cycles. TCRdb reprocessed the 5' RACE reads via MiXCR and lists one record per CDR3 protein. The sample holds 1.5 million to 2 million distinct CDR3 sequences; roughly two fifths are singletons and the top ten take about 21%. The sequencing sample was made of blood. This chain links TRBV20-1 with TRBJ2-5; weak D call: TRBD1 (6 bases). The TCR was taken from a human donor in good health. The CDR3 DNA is TGCAGTGCTAGGTCGACAGGCCAAGAGACCCAGTACTTC. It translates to CSARSTGQETQYF.